This TCR beta chain was sequenced during a study of blood T cell repertoires in COVID-19. Study information: Material from acute and convalescent COVID-19 was sourced from the United States, Italy and Spain. Nucleic acid was either cDNA or gDNA, and it came from T cells, B-cell-depleted T cells, or PBMCs.

This CDR3 is 15 amino acids long. Germline loops: CDR1 PRHDT, CDR2 FYEKMQ (reference sequence). After removal of 5 bases from V and 8 bases from J, the junction contained 12 bases not matched to a gene. Methods used by the authors: The authors estimated nucleated cell counts from reference gene primer amplification. Only in-frame clones appear in the TCRdb table, and some are missing; sequencing was by immunoSEQ multiplex PCR. D and trimming come from the DNA, and the V and J calls and clone size come from that table. The repertoire includes about 200,000 clones, more than 75% of them detected once, and 5% to 6.5% sits in the top ten.

The chain couples TRBV13 to TRBJ2-7, with 10 bases matching TRBD2. The sample taken for sequencing was peripheral blood. This TCR derives from a man aged 40-50 years with active or convalescent COVID-19. The CDR3 DNA follows: TGTGCCAGCAGCGAAGCCGGGACTAGCGTCGAACAGCAGTACTTC. Translated, it gives CASSEAGTSVEQQYF. The variable domain in full, completed from reference TRBV13 and TRBJ2-7, reads AAGVIQSPRHLIKEKRETATLKCYPIPRHDTVYWYQQGPGQDPQFLISFYEKMQSDKGSIPDRFSAQQFSDYHSELNMSSLELGDSALYFCASSEAGTSVEQQYFGPGTRLTVT.